The source of this T cell receptor beta chain is a study of blood T cell repertoires in COVID-19. Study context: Sites in the United States, Italy and Spain provided acute and convalescent COVID-19 samples. In each case, the material was cDNA or gDNA derived from T cells, B-cell-depleted T cells, or PBMCs.

Trimming removed 3 bases at V and 1 base at J, with 8 bases between. The CDR3 covers 14 residues. Per the germline V gene, CDR1 is SEHNR and CDR2 is FQNEAQ (reference sequence). Produced via immunoSEQ multiplex PCR; TCRdb's table is partial and in-frame only. The sample contains about 430,000 clones, 80% to 90% of which appear only once. Sequencing input: PBMCs or T cells enriched from blood (not recorded which). The chain recombines TRBV7-9 with TRBJ2-3; D is perhaps TRBD2 (6 bases). The clonotype was recovered from a man aged 25 to 45 who had recovered from COVID-19. CDR3 nucleotides: TGTGCCAGCAGCTTCGGGACTGGCACAGATACGCAGTATTTT. Its translation is CASSFGTGTDTQYF. Full variable domain (rest looked up from reference TRBV7-9 and TRBJ2-3): DTGVSQNPRHKITKRGQNVTFRCDPISEHNRLYWYRQTLGQGPEFLTYFQNEAQLEKSRLLSDRFSAERPKGSFSTLEIQRTEQGDSAMYLCASSFGTGTDTQYFGPGTRLTVL.